Each of the 17 T cell receptor beta chains below was sequenced from the same sample in a study of shared clonotypes between healthy human individuals. Here immunoSEQ multiplex PCR was the method, and the copy in TCRdb shows in-frame clones only, minus some. The sample has roughly 1,600,000 clones; 98% to 99% are singletons. The sample was naive CD4+ T cells sorted from blood. Subset of the sample: CD45RA+ positively selected. The source of these receptors is a man aged 30 to 39 in good health.

This clone was found once. The CDR3 nucleotides are TGTGCCAGCAGTACTTTGGACGGGTTTCTCGGGGAGCAGTACTTC. Translated: CASSTLDGFLGEQYF. V usage is TRBV27 and J usage is TRBJ2-7, with D unclear. V was pared by 5 bases and J by 7 bases, with 21 bases between. This CDR3 contains 15 residues. Germline assignment: CDR1 MNHEY and CDR2 SMNVEV (reference sequence).

The chain recombines TRBV27 with TRBJ2-7; 10 bases match TRBD2. Germline CDR1 reads MNHEY; CDR2 reads SMNVEV (reference sequence). This CDR3 has 16 residues. The junction had 8 bases not matched to a gene; V was cut back by 4 bases and J by 2 bases. The chain's CDR3 is CASSSGSTSGPYEQYF. The CDR3 DNA reads as TGTGCCAGCAGTTCCGGATCGACTAGCGGGCCCTACGAGCAGTACTTC.

The CDR3 DNA follows: TGTGCCAGCAGCTCTCCGACCCACGCGGGACTGTTTTTT. Protein: CASSSPTHAGLFF. This chain uses TRBV11-2 with TRBJ1-4, with unresolved D. The germline CDR1 and CDR2 sequences are SGHAT and FQNNGV. The CDR3 consists of 13 residues. Deletions cut 4 bases from V and 13 bases from J, with 16 bases between.

The chain employs TRBV14 and TRBJ2-1; D is undetermined. The germline V gene encodes CDR1 SGHDN and CDR2 FVKESK. The germline V and J ends were trimmed by 5 bases and 2 bases, with 4 bases remaining between them. The CDR3 contains 12 residues. The CDR3 protein is CASSATYNEQFF. CDR3 sequence (DNA): TGTGCCAGCAGCGCGACCTACAATGAGCAGTTCTTC.

In this sample, this clone turned up once. J is TRBJ2-1 and V is TRBV5-8; the D gene could be TRBD1 or TRBD2 (5 bases each). The CDR3 is 15 residues long. The germline V gene encodes CDR1 SGHTS and CDR2 YDEGEE. The V gene lost 2 bases and the J gene lost 2 bases, with 11 bases spanning the gap. CDR3 sequence (DNA): TGTGCCAGCAGCTTCCTAGGGACGACCTACAATGAGCAGTTCTTC. Translated, it gives CASSFLGTTYNEQFF.

V gene TRBV18 combines with J gene TRBJ1-4; TRBD1 aligns across 12 bases. Germline V gene sequence: CDR1 KGHSH, CDR2 LQKENI. There are 16 residues in the CDR3. J was trimmed by 6 bases and V by 1 base; bases with no gene match: 3. Written as DNA, the CDR3 is TGTGCCAGCTCACCACAAGGGACAGGGGGCGATGAAAAACTGTTTTTT. This codes for CASSPQGTGGDEKLFF. The full variable domain, its missing parts supplied by reference TRBV18 and TRBJ1-4, is NAGVMQNPRHLVRRRGQEARLRCSPMKGHSHVYWYRQLPEEGLKFMVYLQKENIIDESGMPKERFSAEFPKEGPSILRIQQVVRGDSAAYFCASSPQGTGGDEKLFFGSGTQLSVL.

The chain couples TRBV15 to TRBJ2-5; perhaps TRBD1 as D (5 bases). The CDR3 consists of 14 residues. The V end was cut by 0 bases, the J end by 4 bases, with 9 bases between. Germline V gene lookup returns CDR1 LNHNV and CDR2 YYDKDF (reference sequence). The chain's CDR3 is CATSRDIGAETQYF. The CDR3 coding sequence is TGTGCCACCAGCAGAGATATAGGGGCAGAGACCCAGTACTTC.

About this clone itself: Other DNA sequences in this specimen translate into the identical CDR3. The V and J genes are TRBV5-1 and TRBJ2-7; 8 bases are shared with TRBD1. V lost 0 bases to trimming and J lost 2 bases; unmatched junction nucleotides: 1. CDR3 length equals 14 residues. Germline loops: CDR1 SGHRS, CDR2 YFSETQ. The CDR3 nucleotides are TGCGCCAGCAGCTTGGGGACAGGGACCTACGAGCAGTACTTC. Translated, it gives CASSLGTGTYEQYF.

CDR3 DNA sequence: TGTGCCATCAGTGACCCTAGACAGGGGGAAAAACTGTTTTTT. This encodes CAISDPRQGEKLFF. The V gene is TRBV10-3, the J gene TRBJ1-4; TRBD1 aligns across 8 bases. The CDR3 loop spans 14 amino acids. The germline V gene encodes CDR1 ENHRY and CDR2 SYGVKD. V lost 3 bases and J lost 8; bases outside the gene matches: 5.

The chain joins TRBV6-1 to TRBJ2-7; D may match TRBD1 or TRBD2 (5 bases each). Germline V gene sequence: CDR1 MNHNS, CDR2 SASEGT. Deletions cut 6 bases from V and 1 base from J, with 10 bases between. This CDR3 is built from 13 residues. The CDR3 DNA reads TGTGCCAGCAGGGGACGGAATTCCTACGAGCAGTACTTC. It specifies CASRGRNSYEQYF.

The V call is TRBV6-1, the J call TRBJ1-2, with D uncertain. Between the trimmed V and J ends, which lost 0 bases and 2 bases, there was a span of 7 bases. This CDR3 has 14 amino acids. CDR1 and CDR2 (germline): MNHNS, SASEGT. CDR3 in DNA: TGTGCCAGCAGTGAAGCGAGCAGAAACTATGGCTACACCTTC. Its translation is CASSEASRNYGYTF.

As concerns this clone: The same CDR3 is also encoded by other DNA sequences in this sample. This rearrangement joins TRBV18 to TRBJ2-5, with D tentatively TRBD2 (5 bases). The germline V and J ends were trimmed by 3 bases and 5 bases, with 7 bases remaining between them. There are 12 residues in the CDR3. Germline CDR1 and CDR2: KGHSH and LQKENI. CDR3 in amino acids: CASSPPGETQYF. CDR3 DNA: TGTGCCAGCTCACCCCCGGGGGAGACCCAGTACTTC.

The genes are TRBV28 and TRBJ2-7; either TRBD1 or TRBD2 may supply D (6 bases each). The CDR3 loop spans 15 amino acids. Germline CDR1 and CDR2: MDHEN and SYDVKM. V lost 3 bases and J lost 3, with 15 bases in between. CDR3 DNA sequence: TGTGCCAGCAGTTTTTTGGGGGGCCCTAGCTACGAGCAGTACTTC. Translating it yields CASSFLGGPSYEQYF.

The chain is built from TRBV11-3 and TRBJ1-2; D unresolved. CDR3 length equals 15 residues. V lost 1 base and J lost 8, with 17 bases in between. Germline V CDR1 and CDR2: SGHNT, YENEEA. The CDR3 region has the DNA TGTGCCAGCAGCTTAGGGGTATGGACTCTCCGGGGCTACACCTTC. This encodes CASSLGVWTLRGYTF.

The chain joins TRBV9 to TRBJ2-2, with 13 positions matching TRBD2. The CDR3 runs to 19 residues. Germline V gene lookup returns CDR1 SGDLS and CDR2 YYNGEE. The V gene end was trimmed by 0 bases and the J gene end by 2 bases; junction bases not matched to a gene: 7. In DNA form, the CDR3 reads TGTGCCAGCAGCGTAGTTGTACTAGCGGGAGGGGTTAACACCGGGGAGCTGTTTTTT. It yields the protein CASSVVVLAGGVNTGELFF.

The chain joins TRBV9 to TRBJ2-1; tentatively, D is TRBD1 or TRBD2 (6 bases each). V was shortened by 1 base and J by 1 base, with 15 bases between the two germline ends. From germline, CDR1 is SGDLS and CDR2 YYNGEE. The CDR3 extends over 17 amino acids. CDR3 in amino acids: CASSVSTGAFSYNEQFF. The CDR3 DNA reads as TGTGCCAGCAGCGTATCCACGGGGGCGTTTTCCTACAATGAGCAGTTCTTC.

The chain joins TRBV9 to TRBJ2-5, with D perhaps being TRBD1 or TRBD2 (5 bases each). The CDR3 spans 15 residues. Germline V gene lookup returns CDR1 SGDLS and CDR2 YYNGEE. V shed 3 bases and J shed 0 bases, with 12 bases lying between them. In nucleotides, the CDR3 is TGTGCCAGCAGCGGGGGGTCAGTTTACCAAGAGACCCAGTACTTC. Residues: CASSGGSVYQETQYF. Based on the CDR3 plus reference TRBV9 and TRBJ2-5, the full variable domain is DSGVTQTPKHLITATGQRVTLRCSPRSGDLSVYWYQQSLDQGLQFLIQYYNGEERAKGNILERFSAQQFPDLHSELNLSSLELGDSALYFCASSGGSVYQETQYFGPGTRLLVL.